The 27 T cell receptor beta chains below all came from one sample that was sequenced in a study of cytomegalovirus exposure and HLA in healthy donors. Amplification used 60 Vbeta primers and 13 Jbeta primers. TCRdb keeps only in-frame clones here, not all; method: immunoSEQ multiplex PCR. The listing records around 130,000 clones. The material sequenced was PBMCs. The receptors come from a woman aged 40 to 49 in good health and CMV-seronegative.

The V gene is TRBV5-1, the J gene TRBJ2-7, with 10 bases identical to TRBD2. CDR3 length: 17 residues. CDR1 is SGHRS and CDR2 is YFSETQ in the germline V gene. V lost 2 bases and J lost 0; bases outside the gene matches: 8. The CDR3 loop is CASSLSSGGSSSYEQYF. CDR3 in DNA: TGCGCCAGCAGCTTAAGTAGCGGGGGGTCTAGCTCCTACGAGCAGTACTTC.

The chain couples TRBV4-3 to TRBJ1-6; D not certain. The CDR3 has 15 amino acids. Trimming took off 0 bases at V and 6 bases at J, with 9 bases between the two ends. The germline V gene encodes CDR1 LGHNA and CDR2 YSLEER. The CDR3 coding sequence is TGCGCCAGCAGCCAAGATCCGCAGATTAATTCACCCCTCCACTTT. Its protein product is CASSQDPQINSPLHF.

The chain recombines TRBV18 with TRBJ2-5; 8 bases agree with TRBD2. The DNA end is a closer match to TRBJ2-7, so the J assignment may be wrong. Germline CDR1 KGHSH, CDR2 LQKENI. This CDR3 has 16 residues. The CDR3 sequence is CASSPRAGTSSYEQYF. The DNA of the CDR3 is TGTGCCAGCTCACCACGGGCGGGGACTAGCTCCTACGAGCAGTACTTC.

This rearrangement joins TRBV9 to TRBJ2-3; 8 nucleotides agree with TRBD2. Germline CDR1 reads SGDLS; CDR2 reads YYNGEE. The V segment lost 4 bases and the J segment 0 bases; nucleotides outside the gene matches: 4. This CDR3 contains 15 residues. CDR3 nucleotide sequence: TGTGCCAGCAGCCCGGGGGGGACTAGCACAGATACGCAGTATTTT. Its translation is CASSPGGTSTDTQYF.

The V gene is TRBV4-2, the J gene TRBJ1-1; D uncertain. With 5 bases removed from V and 4 bases from J, the gap between germline ends came to 17 bases. Germline V lookup: CDR1 LGHNA, CDR2 YNFKEQ. The CDR3 contains 15 residues. The CDR3, as DNA: TGTGCCAGCAGCTCGGCCCCGACTCGGGGCACTGAAGCTTTCTTT. Encoded protein: CASSSAPTRGTEAFF.

The chain couples TRBV19 to TRBJ2-7; TRBD2 might be the D (5 bases). Per germline, CDR1 LNHDA and CDR2 SQIVND (reference sequence). V shed 5 bases and J shed 2 bases, with 13 bases lying between them. The CDR3 contains 14 residues. In nucleotides, the CDR3 is TGTGCCAGTAGTTGGGGAGTCTCTACCTACGAGCAGTACTTC. Its protein is CASSWGVSTYEQYF.

This chain connects TRBV19 to TRBJ1-2; maybe TRBD1 (5 bases). V was trimmed by 6 bases and J by 1 base, leaving 6 bases between them. The CDR3 has 12 residues. The germline gives CDR1 LNHDA, CDR2 SQIVND (reference sequence). Here the CDR3 reads CASSRDNYGYTF. CDR3 sequence (DNA): TGTGCCAGTAGCAGGGATAACTATGGCTACACCTTC.

This chain joins TRBV5-1 and TRBJ1-6; D possibly corresponds to TRBD1 (6 bases). The V gene's germline CDR1 is SGHRS and CDR2 YFSETQ. V was shortened by 5 bases and J by 9 bases, with 18 bases between the two germline ends. CDR3 length: 15 residues. This CDR3 is CASSINYREGSPLHF. In DNA, the CDR3 is TGCGCCAGCAGTATAAACTACAGGGAGGGTTCACCCCTCCACTTT.

J is TRBJ2-5 and V is TRBV6-5; 9 positions agree with TRBD1. The J segment lost 7 bases and the V segment lost 7 bases, leaving 10 bases of the junction unmatched. Germline CDR1 MNHEY, CDR2 SVGAGI. The CDR3 is made up of 14 amino acids. The CDR3 coding sequence is TGTGCCAGCACTACGGGACAGGGTAGGAGGACCCAGTACTTC. It is translated as CASTTGQGRRTQYF.

The DNA for the CDR3 is TGTGCCAGCAGCCAGGGACAGGGGCAACCCTCCTACGAGCAGTACTTC. This gives the protein CASSQGQGQPSYEQYF. The rearrangement links TRBV7-2 to TRBJ2-7; 10 bases line up with TRBD1. The CDR3 extends over 16 amino acids. V lost 5 bases and J lost 0; bases outside the gene matches: 7. In germline, CDR1 is SGHTA, CDR2 FQGNSA.

V is TRBV5-1 and J is TRBJ1-1; no firm D call. Trimming stripped 2 bases from V and 1 base from J, with 9 bases between. Germline CDR1 SGHRS, CDR2 YFSETQ. CDR3 size: 14 residues. The DNA of the CDR3 is TGCGCCAGCAGCTTCTCCACAGCGAACACTGAAGCTTTCTTT. Translating gives CASSFSTANTEAFF.

The genes are TRBV6-1 and TRBJ1-5; 10 positions agree with TRBD1. Germline V CDR1 and CDR2: MNHNS, SASEGT. V shed 1 base and J 8 bases; nucleotides not matched to a gene: 14. The CDR3 totals 18 residues. The CDR3 region is CASSEVPTSGTGVEPQHF. DNA of the CDR3: TGTGCCAGCAGTGAAGTCCCCACATCCGGGACAGGGGTGGAGCCCCAGCATTTT.

This chain links TRBV6-5 with TRBJ1-5; 10 positions match TRBD1. V gave up 4 bases and J gave up 5 bases; unmatched junction bases: 5. Germline V gene lookup returns CDR1 MNHEY and CDR2 SVGAGI. The CDR3 length is 15 residues. Here the CDR3 reads CASSSRTGGDQPQHF. The CDR3 nucleotides read TGTGCCAGCAGTTCTCGGACAGGGGGGGATCAGCCCCAGCATTTT.

The chain recombines TRBV10-3 with TRBJ1-3; D is unresolved. Germline CDR1 and CDR2: ENHRY and SYGVKD. The CDR3 runs 16 residues. The V end lost 4 bases, the J end lost 0 bases, and 13 bases lay between the germline ends. CDR3 in DNA: TGTGCCATCAGTGGGCTGGCAGGCAGCTCTGGAAACACCATATATTTT. Amino acids: CAISGLAGSSGNTIYF.

CDR3 amino acids: CASTPGETNEKLFF. CDR3 bases: TGTGCCAGTACCCCGGGGGAGACTAATGAAAAACTGTTTTTT. J is TRBJ1-4 and V is TRBV19, with D perhaps matching TRBD1 (5 bases). Germline CDR1 is LNHDA and CDR2 is SQIVND (reference sequence). The V end was cut by 7 bases, the J end by 2 bases, with 11 bases between. The CDR3 is made up of 14 amino acids.

The genes are TRBV4-1 and TRBJ1-2; D is undetermined. The CDR3 contains 15 residues. Germline lookup yields CDR1 MGHRA and CDR2 YSYEKL. With 0 bases removed from V and 4 bases from J, the gap between germline ends came to 12 bases. The CDR3 reads CASSQESRGIYGYTF. The CDR3 DNA reads TGCGCCAGCAGCCAAGAGAGCCGGGGTATCTATGGCTACACCTTC.

The gene calls are TRBV7-2 and TRBJ1-4; 8 bases map to TRBD1. In germline, CDR1 is SGHTA, CDR2 FQGNSA. The V gene end was trimmed by 2 bases and the J gene end by 5 bases; junction bases not matched to a gene: 4. The CDR3 is 15 amino acids. CDR3 sequence (DNA): TGTGCCAGCAGCTTACAGGGGGCTCTAAATGAAAAACTGTTTTTT. It encodes CASSLQGALNEKLFF.

The chain employs TRBV7-3 and TRBJ2-1; a weak D match, TRBD1 (5 bases). This CDR3 has 13 residues. The germline V and J ends were trimmed by 3 bases and 6 bases, with 9 bases remaining between them. Looked up from germline, CDR1 is SGHTA and CDR2 is FQGTGA. CDR3 protein: CASSFLDTNEQFF. The CDR3 DNA sequence: TGTGCCAGCAGCTTCTTGGACACCAATGAGCAGTTCTTC.

The V gene is TRBV7-8, the J gene TRBJ1-6; D possibly corresponds to TRBD1 (6 bases). The germline CDR1 and CDR2 sequences are SGHVS and FQNEAQ. The CDR3 loop spans 14 amino acids. V was clipped by 4 bases and J by 6 bases, with 10 bases between them. The CDR3, as DNA: TGTGCCAGCAGCTCCGGACAGCGTAATTCACCCCTCCACTTT. It is translated as CASSSGQRNSPLHF.

V is TRBV6-5 and J is TRBJ2-7; D possibly corresponds to TRBD2 (5 bases). Trimming shortened V by 4 bases and J by 0 bases, and 13 bases separated the two germline ends. This CDR3 comprises 15 residues. Germline V gene lookup returns CDR1 MNHEY and CDR2 SVGAGI. CDR3: CASSSGGLGSYEQYV. CDR3 in DNA: TGTGCCAGCAGTTCGGGCGGGCTTGGCTCCTACGAGCAGTACGTC.

The chain is built from TRBV5-1 and TRBJ2-2; 9 bases are a match to TRBD2. The CDR3 has 17 residues. V shed 4 bases, J shed 9 bases, and the junction held 16 bases outside the gene matches. Germline CDR1 and CDR2: SGHRS and YFSETQ. The CDR3 nucleotides are TGCGCCAGCAGCCCCGGAACGAGGGCGGGGGGGCCTAGGGAGCTGTTTTTT. Protein: CASSPGTRAGGPRELFF. The full variable domain, with the rest looked up from reference TRBV5-1 and TRBJ2-2, is KAGVTQTPRYLIKTRGQQVTLSCSPISGHRSVSWYQQTPGQGLQFLFEYFSETQRNKGNFPGRFSGRQFSNSRSEMNVSTLELGDSALYLCASSPGTRAGGPRELFFGEGSRLTVL.

The V gene is TRBV7-9, the J gene TRBJ1-1, with 9 bases matching TRBD1. With 7 bases clipped from V and 6 bases from J, the junction kept 6 bases outside the gene matches. The germline V gene has CDR1 SEHNR and CDR2 FQNEAQ (reference sequence). CDR3 length: 13 amino acids. CDR3 sequence reads: CASILDRGAEAFF. CDR3 nucleotide sequence: TGTGCCAGCATCCTGGACAGGGGCGCTGAAGCTTTCTTT.

This chain joins TRBV7-2 and TRBJ2-7, with 11 bases that match TRBD2. The CDR3 covers 17 residues. The V gene end was trimmed by 3 bases and the J gene end by 2 bases; junction bases not matched to a gene: 9. Germline V lookup: CDR1 SGHTA, CDR2 FQGNSA. Written as DNA, the CDR3 is TGTGCCAGCAGCTTGTCCCTAGCGGGGGGTCGGACCTACGAGCAGTACTTC. This gives the protein CASSLSLAGGRTYEQYF.

The chain is built from TRBV27 and TRBJ2-7; D is possibly TRBD2 (6 bases). Trimming pared 5 bases from V and 3 bases from J, leaving 17 bases between. CDR3 size: 15 residues. Per germline, CDR1 MNHEY and CDR2 SMNVEV (reference sequence). The DNA for the CDR3 is TGTGCCAGCAGTACGGTGGGGGGAACCGTCTACGAGCAGTACTTC. Translated, it gives CASSTVGGTVYEQYF.

This chain uses TRBV5-1 with TRBJ2-1; 9 nucleotides align to TRBD2. The J segment lost 2 bases and the V segment lost 2 bases, leaving 14 bases of the junction unmatched. CDR1 is SGHRS, CDR2 YFSETQ, per germline. The CDR3 contains 19 residues. Here the CDR3 reads CASSFPTLLAGVTYNEQFF. CDR3 nucleotides: TGCGCCAGCAGCTTTCCGACCCTCTTAGCGGGGGTCACCTACAATGAGCAGTTCTTC.

The V and J genes are TRBV15 and TRBJ1-2; tentative D call: TRBD1 (6 bases). Germline assignment: CDR1 LNHNV and CDR2 YYDKDF (reference sequence). Trimming left V 2 bases short and J 4 bases short, with 14 bases between. The CDR3 has 15 amino acids. CDR3 sequence: CATSRPGGGTYGYTF. CDR3 in DNA: TGTGCCACCAGCAGACCCGGGGGGGGCACCTATGGCTACACCTTC. Full variable domain (outside the CDR3, taken from reference TRBV15 and TRBJ1-2): DAMVIQNPRYQVTQFGKPVTLSCSQTLNHNVMYWYQQKSSQAPKLLFHYYDKDFNNEADTPDNFQSRRPNTSFCFLDIRSPGLGDTAMYLCATSRPGGGTYGYTFGSGTRLTVV.

V gene TRBV5-1 combines with J gene TRBJ2-1; 8 bases are a match to TRBD2. The CDR3 spans 14 residues. After removal of 3 bases from V and 6 bases from J, the junction contained 5 bases not matched to a gene. The germline V gene encodes CDR1 SGHRS and CDR2 YFSETQ. DNA for the CDR3: TGCGCCAGCAGCTCGACTCTAGCGGGCAATGAGCAGTTCTTC. Translating it yields CASSSTLAGNEQFF.